This T cell receptor (beta chain) was sequenced in a study of shared clonotypes between healthy human individuals. In the case of this clone: The antigen is unknown.

Regarding the study as a whole: Naive subsets generally had larger estimated richness than memory subsets.

Germline V gives CDR1 LGHNA, CDR2 YSLEER. V was shortened by 4 bases and J by 1 base, with 10 bases between the two germline ends. This CDR3 has 14 residues. Adult Caucasians living in Nashville, Tennessee made up all of the donors. At deep level, the assay was performed. Assay used: immunoSEQ multiplex PCR; TCRdb lists only in-frame clones, some missing. The sample contains roughly 500,000 clones, about 96% of which appear only once. The rearrangement joins TRBV4-3 to TRBJ1-1, with D uncertain. The source is a woman aged 25 to 39 in good health. Sequencing was carried out using naive CD4+ T cells sorted from blood. Subset specified: CD45RA+ positively selected. CDR3 sequence reads: CASSRIIGNTEAFF. The CDR3 DNA sequence: TGCGCCAGCAGCCGAATAATCGGGAACACTGAAGCTTTCTTT.